This record covers a single T cell receptor beta chain. This clonotype was detected ten times or more. Its specific antigen is unknown. No base qualities exist here, and no much larger clone lies one base off it. The ophthalmopathy patients had moderately to severely active disease, with a Clinical Activity Score of 3 or higher, a NOSPECS grade of 4 or higher, and a disease duration of less than 3 months. Anyone with other autoimmune diseases, uncontrolled infections, pregnancy or lactation was excluded from the study. Clinical symptoms, serum thyroxine, TRAb, thyroid ultrasound and orbital computed tomography were used for diagnosis. Ficoll-Paque density gradient centrifugation was used to isolate PBMCs from about 9 ml of fresh peripheral blood. Total RNA was extracted with Trizol reagent and quality-checked on an Agilent 2100 Bioanalyzer. Based on the germline V gene, the CDR1 and CDR2 sequences are ENHRY and SYGVKD. The CDR3 runs 15 residues from the cysteine to the phenylalanine. Only CDR3 DNA remains: 45 bases, in frame from the first base. Trimming accounts for 2 bases at V and 5 bases at J, while the number of junction bases matched to no gene is 6.

This specimen comes from a study of Graves' ophthalmopathy and Graves' hyperthyroidism (dated by TCRdb to the late 2010s). At the level of the whole study: Peripheral blood was collected before any treatment was given, at the time of initial diagnosis. The study used TCR beta repertoire signatures to distinguish Graves' ophthalmopathy from Graves' hyperthyroidism and to predict progression to ophthalmopathy. Once sampling was done, hyperthyroidism patients were given methimazole at a starting dose of 30 mg daily, while ophthalmopathy patients were given high-dose intravenous methylprednisolone. The 95 to 100 discovery patients were randomly divided into training and test sets at a 7:3 ratio. In five or six hyperthyroidism patients, T-cell repertoires of thyroid tissue and blood were compared. To explore V-J signatures that separate ophthalmopathy from hyperthyroidism, a discovery set of about 100 patients was enrolled, consisting of about 43 with ophthalmopathy and some 56 with stable hyperthyroidism. An independent validation cohort comprised some 19 hyperthyroidism patients and roughly 15 patients who later progressed from hyperthyroidism to ophthalmopathy. In total, 120 to 150 blood samples were TCR-sequenced: some 43 ophthalmopathy, some 75 hyperthyroidism and some 17 hyperthyroidism-to-ophthalmopathy patients. General findings and caveats noted by the study authors: In validation, the model predicted ophthalmopathy progression with more than 70% sensitivity and 72.22% specificity; 12 predicted patients were CT-confirmed with GO in a median of about 6.2 months. Most expanded thyroid clonotypes with frequency above 0.001 were also detected in blood, suggesting blood repertoires may reflect the thyroid immune response. Sample size was not predetermined statistically, and investigators were not blinded to group allocation. Ophthalmopathy was separated from stable hyperthyroidism by the 13-signature model with roughly 87% sensitivity and about 81% specificity in cross-validation and with 80%/75% in the test set.

For repertoire sequencing, the TCR beta CDR3 regions were amplified from RNA transcripts. A first-round RT-PCR used HTBI primers with the Qiagen OneStep RT-PCR kit, followed by a second-round multiplex PCR, size selection and purification. Libraries were sequenced on an Illumina HiSeq2000 using paired-end 100 bp reads. The study's own analysis went as follows. SOAPnuke was used for read processing, and reads with adapters, uncalled bases, a mean Phred below 15, or no exact constant-primer or identifier match were discarded. High-quality paired reads were merged with COPE v1.2.5. Each unique nucleotide sequence was treated as a clonotype, and MiTCR v1.1 was used to align the clonotypes to the IMGT TRB V, D and J references. Only V-J combinations with frequency above 0.0001 were analysed, covering over 99% of repertoires. A TCR clonal expansion and chaos score per V-J combination was defined as the ratio of F50 clonal expansion to chaos observed in the TCRdist matrix. Welch's t-statistics and random forest were used to narrow the features down to about twelve V-J combinations, which were then fed into a naive Bayes classifier. The Morisita-Horn index was used to measure how similar the thyroid and blood repertoires were. TCRdb reprocessed the public reads (quality trimming at Q25 with fastp, clone calling with MiXCR) and kept in-frame beta chains. A single entry per CDR3 protein holds the most common genes and DNA from its merged rows. The V and J calls were not made by the authors but by TCRdb's processing. The sample table holds about 500,000 distinct CDR3 sequences, of which 14% were seen once. The ten largest clonotypes hold more than 8.5% of the sample.

Sequencing was performed on blood. This receptor was taken from a woman aged 25 to 39 with Graves' ophthalmopathy. Donor details come from another sample of the same person, matched by shared clones. The chain is assembled from TRBV10-3 and TRBJ2-5; 9 bases in the junction line up with TRBD1. The DNA reads as follows: TGTGCCATCAGTGAGGGACAGGGGTTTTGGGAGACCCAGTACTTC. This translates into CAISEGQGFWETQYF.